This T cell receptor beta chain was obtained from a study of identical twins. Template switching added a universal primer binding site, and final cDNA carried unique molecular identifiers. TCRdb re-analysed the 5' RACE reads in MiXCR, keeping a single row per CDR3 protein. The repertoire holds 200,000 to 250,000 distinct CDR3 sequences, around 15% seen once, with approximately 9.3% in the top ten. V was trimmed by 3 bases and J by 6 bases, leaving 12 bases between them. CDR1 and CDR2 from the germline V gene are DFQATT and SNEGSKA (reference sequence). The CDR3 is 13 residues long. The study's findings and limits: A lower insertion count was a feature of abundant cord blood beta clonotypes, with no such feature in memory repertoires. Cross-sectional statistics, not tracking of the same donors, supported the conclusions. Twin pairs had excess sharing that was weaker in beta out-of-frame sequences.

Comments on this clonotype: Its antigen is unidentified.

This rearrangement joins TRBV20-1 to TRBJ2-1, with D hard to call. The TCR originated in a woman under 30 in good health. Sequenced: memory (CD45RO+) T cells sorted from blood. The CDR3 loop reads CSASKPAINEQFF. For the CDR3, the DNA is TGCAGTGCTAGTAAGCCAGCTATCAATGAGCAGTTCTTC.